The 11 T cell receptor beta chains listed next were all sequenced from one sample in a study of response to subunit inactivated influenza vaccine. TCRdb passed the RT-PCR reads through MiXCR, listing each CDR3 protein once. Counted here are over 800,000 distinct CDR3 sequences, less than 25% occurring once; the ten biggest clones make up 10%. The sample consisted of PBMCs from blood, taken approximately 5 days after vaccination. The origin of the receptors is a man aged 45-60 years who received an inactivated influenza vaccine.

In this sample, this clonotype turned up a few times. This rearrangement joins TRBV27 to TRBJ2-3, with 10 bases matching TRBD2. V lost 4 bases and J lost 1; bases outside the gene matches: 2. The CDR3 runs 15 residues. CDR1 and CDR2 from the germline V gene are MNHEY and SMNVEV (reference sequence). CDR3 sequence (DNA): TGTGCCAGCAGTTACCTAGCGGGGGGCACAGATACGCAGTATTTT. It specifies CASSYLAGGTDTQYF.

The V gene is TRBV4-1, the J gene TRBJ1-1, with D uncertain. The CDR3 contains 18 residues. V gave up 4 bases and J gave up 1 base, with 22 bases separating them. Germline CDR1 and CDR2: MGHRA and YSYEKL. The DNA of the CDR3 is TGCGCCAGCAGCCCCGAGGTTGGGCCGCCGCAACGGAACACTGAAGCTTTCTTT. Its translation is CASSPEVGPPQRNTEAFF.

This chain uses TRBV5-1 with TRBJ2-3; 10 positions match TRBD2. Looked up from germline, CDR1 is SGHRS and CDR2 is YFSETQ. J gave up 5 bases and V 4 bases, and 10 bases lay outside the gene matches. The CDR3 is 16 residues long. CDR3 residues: CASSKVLAGDVDTQYF. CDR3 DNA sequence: TGCGCCAGCAGCAAGGTGCTAGCGGGAGATGTAGATACGCAGTATTTT.

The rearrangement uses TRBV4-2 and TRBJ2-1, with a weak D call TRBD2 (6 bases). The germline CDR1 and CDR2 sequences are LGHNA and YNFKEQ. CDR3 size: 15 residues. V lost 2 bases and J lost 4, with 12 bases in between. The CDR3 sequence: CASSQPSAYYNEQFF. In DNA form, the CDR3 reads TGTGCCAGCAGCCAACCTAGCGCCTATTACAATGAGCAGTTCTTC.

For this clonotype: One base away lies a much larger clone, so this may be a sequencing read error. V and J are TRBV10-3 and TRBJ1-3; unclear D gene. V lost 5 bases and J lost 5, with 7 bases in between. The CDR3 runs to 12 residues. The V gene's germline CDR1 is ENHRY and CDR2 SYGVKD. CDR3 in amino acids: CAISNARNTIYF. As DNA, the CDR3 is TGTGCCATCAGTAATGCACGAAACACCATATATTTT.

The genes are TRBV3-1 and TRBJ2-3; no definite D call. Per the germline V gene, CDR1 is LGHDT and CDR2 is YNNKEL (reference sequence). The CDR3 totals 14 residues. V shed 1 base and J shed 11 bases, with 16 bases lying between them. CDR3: CASSQGGSAAKQYF. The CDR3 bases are TGTGCCAGCAGCCAAGGGGGTTCCGCAGCCAAGCAGTATTTT.

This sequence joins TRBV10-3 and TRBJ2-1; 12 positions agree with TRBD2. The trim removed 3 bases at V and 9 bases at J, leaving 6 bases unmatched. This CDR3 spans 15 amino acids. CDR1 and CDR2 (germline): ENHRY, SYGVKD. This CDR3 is CAISDWTSGIFEQFF. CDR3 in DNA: TGTGCCATCAGTGATTGGACTAGCGGGATTTTTGAGCAGTTCTTC.

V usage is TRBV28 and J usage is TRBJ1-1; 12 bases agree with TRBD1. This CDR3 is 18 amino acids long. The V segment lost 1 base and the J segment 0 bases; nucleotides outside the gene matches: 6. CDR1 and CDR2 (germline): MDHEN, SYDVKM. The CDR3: CASSLYTGTGGVNTEAFF. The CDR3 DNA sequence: TGTGCCAGCAGTTTATATACAGGGACAGGGGGCGTGAACACTGAAGCTTTCTTT.

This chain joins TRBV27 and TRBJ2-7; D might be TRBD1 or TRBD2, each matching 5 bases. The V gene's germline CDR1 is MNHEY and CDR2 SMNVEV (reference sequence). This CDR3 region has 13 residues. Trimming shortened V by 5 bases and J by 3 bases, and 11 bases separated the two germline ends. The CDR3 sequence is CASSQGPFYEQYF. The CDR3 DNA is TGTGCCAGCAGTCAGGGACCTTTCTACGAGCAGTACTTC.

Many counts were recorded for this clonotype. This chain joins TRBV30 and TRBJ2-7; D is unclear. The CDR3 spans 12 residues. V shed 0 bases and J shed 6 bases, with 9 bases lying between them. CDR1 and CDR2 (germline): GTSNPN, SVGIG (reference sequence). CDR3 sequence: CAWSVISSEQYF. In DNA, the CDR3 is TGTGCCTGGAGTGTAATCAGTTCCGAGCAGTACTTC.

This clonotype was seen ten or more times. CDR3 DNA sequence: TGTGCCACCGGGGGGACTGAAGCTTTCTTT. Its protein is CATGGTEAFF. This chain uses TRBV15 with TRBJ1-1; the D gene is possibly TRBD1 (5 bases). CDR3 size: 10 residues. Germline CDR1 reads LNHNV; CDR2 reads YYDKDF (reference sequence). V was shortened by 8 bases and J by 5 bases, with 6 bases between the two germline ends.